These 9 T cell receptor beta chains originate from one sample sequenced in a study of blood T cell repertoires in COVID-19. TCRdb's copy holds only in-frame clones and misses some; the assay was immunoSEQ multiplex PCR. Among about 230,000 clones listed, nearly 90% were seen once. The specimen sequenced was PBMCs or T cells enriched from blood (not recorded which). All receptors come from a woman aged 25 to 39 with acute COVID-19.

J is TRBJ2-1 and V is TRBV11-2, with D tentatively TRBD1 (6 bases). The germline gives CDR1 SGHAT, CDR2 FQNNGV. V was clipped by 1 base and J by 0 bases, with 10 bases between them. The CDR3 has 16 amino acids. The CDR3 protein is CASSLAGANSYNEQFF. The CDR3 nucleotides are TGTGCCAGCAGCTTAGCAGGGGCTAACTCCTACAATGAGCAGTTCTTC.

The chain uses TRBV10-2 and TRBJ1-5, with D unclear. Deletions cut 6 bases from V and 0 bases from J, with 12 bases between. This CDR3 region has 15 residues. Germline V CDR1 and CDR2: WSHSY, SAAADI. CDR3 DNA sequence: TGCGCCAGCAGGGGGAGGGCGGATAGCAATCAGCCCCAGCATTTT. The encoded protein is CASRGRADSNQPQHF.

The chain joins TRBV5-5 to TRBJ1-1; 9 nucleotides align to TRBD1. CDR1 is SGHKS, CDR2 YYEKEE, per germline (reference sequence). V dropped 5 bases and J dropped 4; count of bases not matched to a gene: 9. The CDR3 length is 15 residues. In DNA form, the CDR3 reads TGTGCCAGCAGGTTGACAGGGGGAGGAACCACTGAAGCTTTCTTT. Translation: CASRLTGGGTTEAFF. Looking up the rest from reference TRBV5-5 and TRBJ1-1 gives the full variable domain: DAGVTQSPTHLIKTRGQQVTLRCSPISGHKSVSWYQQVLGQGPQFIFQYYEKEERGRGNFPDRFSARQFPNYSSELNVNALLLGDSALYLCASRLTGGGTTEAFFGQGTRLTVV.

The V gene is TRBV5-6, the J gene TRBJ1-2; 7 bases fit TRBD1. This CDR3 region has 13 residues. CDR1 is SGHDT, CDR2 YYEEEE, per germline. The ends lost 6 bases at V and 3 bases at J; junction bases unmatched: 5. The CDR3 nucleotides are TGTGCCAGCACCCGGGACAGAGACTATGGCTACACCTTC. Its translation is CASTRDRDYGYTF.

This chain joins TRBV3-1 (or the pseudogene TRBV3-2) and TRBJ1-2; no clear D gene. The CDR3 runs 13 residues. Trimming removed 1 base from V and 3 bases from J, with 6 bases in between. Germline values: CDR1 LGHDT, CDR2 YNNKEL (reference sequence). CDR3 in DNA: TGTGCCAGCAGCCAAGTCCGGGACTATGGCTACACCTTC. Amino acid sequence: CASSQVRDYGYTF.

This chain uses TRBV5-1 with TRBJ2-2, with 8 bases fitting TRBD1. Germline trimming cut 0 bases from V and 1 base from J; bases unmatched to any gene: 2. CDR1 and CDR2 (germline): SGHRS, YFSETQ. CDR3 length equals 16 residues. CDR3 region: CASSLGGTGNTGELFF. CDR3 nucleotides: TGCGCCAGCAGCTTGGGGGGGACAGGGAACACCGGGGAGCTGTTTTTT.

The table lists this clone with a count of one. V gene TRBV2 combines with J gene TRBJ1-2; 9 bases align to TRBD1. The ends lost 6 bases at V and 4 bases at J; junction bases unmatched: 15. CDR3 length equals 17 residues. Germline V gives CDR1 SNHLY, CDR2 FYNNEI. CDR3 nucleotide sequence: TGTGCCAGCAGCGCCGGGACAGGGATGGGGTCAGGCTATGGCTACACCTTC. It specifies CASSAGTGMGSGYGYTF. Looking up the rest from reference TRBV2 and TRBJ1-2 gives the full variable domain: EPEVTQTPSHQVTQMGQEVILRCVPISNHLYFYWYRQILGQKVEFLVSFYNNEISEKSEIFDDQFSVERPDGSNFTLKIRSTKLEDSAMYFCASSAGTGMGSGYGYTFGSGTRLTVV.

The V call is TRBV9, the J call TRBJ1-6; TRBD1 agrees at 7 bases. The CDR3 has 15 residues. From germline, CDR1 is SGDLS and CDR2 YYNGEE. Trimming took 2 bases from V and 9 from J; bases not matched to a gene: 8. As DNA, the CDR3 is TGTGCCAGCAGCGTCGCCGGGACAGAACTTTCACCCCTCCACTTT. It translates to CASSVAGTELSPLHF.

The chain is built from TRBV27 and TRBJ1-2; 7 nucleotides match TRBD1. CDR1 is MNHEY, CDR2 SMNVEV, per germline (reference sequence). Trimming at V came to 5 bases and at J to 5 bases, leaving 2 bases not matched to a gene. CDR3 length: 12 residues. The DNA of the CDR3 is TGTGCCAGCAGTACAGGGGAGTATGGCTACACCTTC. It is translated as CASSTGEYGYTF.